These 3 T cell receptor beta chains share one sample of origin, sequenced in a study of T cells in Graves' hyperthyroidism and ophthalmopathy. Researchers took RNA transcripts and amplified the TCR beta CDR3 regions from them. HTBI primers drove first-round RT-PCR of the TCR CDR3. TCRdb called the multiplex PCR reads again in MiXCR, with one record for every CDR3 protein. The repertoire holds hundreds of thousands of distinct CDR3 sequences, roughly 14% seen once, with almost 6% in the top ten. The sequencing input was blood. The origin of the receptors is a woman in her twenties or thirties with Graves' hyperthyroidism that later progressed to Graves' ophthalmopathy.

This clonotype was seen repeatedly, ten times or more. This chain connects TRBV12-3 or TRBV12-4 to TRBJ1-2; perhaps TRBD1 as D (5 bases). Trimming left V 5 bases short and J 6 bases short, with 22 bases between. The length of the CDR3 is 16 residues. This CDR3 is CASSAIPGDQDNGYTF. CDR3 DNA sequence: TGTGCCAGCAGTGCAATCCCCGGTGACCAGGACAATGGCTACACCTTC.

V usage is TRBV28 and J usage is TRBJ2-7; TRBD2 aligns across 7 bases. The germline CDR1 and CDR2 sequences are MDHEN and SYDVKM. The length of the CDR3 is 15 residues. J gave up 2 bases and V 6 bases, and 10 bases lay outside the gene matches. CDR3 sequence (DNA): TGTGCCAGCAGATACCCGGGACTACAGGCCTACGAGCAGTACTTC. It codes for CASRYPGLQAYEQYF. Combining the CDR3 with reference TRBV28 and TRBJ2-7 gives the whole variable domain DVKVTQSSRYLVKRTGEKVFLECVQDMDHENMFWYRQDPGLGLRLIYFSYDVKMKEKGDIPEGYSVSREKKERFSLILESASTNQTSMYLCASRYPGLQAYEQYFGPGTRLTVT.

At least ten counts were recorded for this clonotype. The rearrangement joins TRBV5-1 to TRBJ2-7; 10 nucleotides agree with TRBD2. Unmatched junction bases numbered 4, after V lost 5 bases and J lost 5 bases. The CDR3 loop spans 13 amino acids. Germline V lookup: CDR1 SGHRS, CDR2 YFSETQ. The CDR3: CASRPAGGHEQYF. The DNA of the CDR3 is TGCGCCAGCAGGCCAGCGGGAGGGCACGAGCAGTACTTC. The full variable domain, rest sourced from reference TRBV5-1 and TRBJ2-7, is KAGVTQTPRYLIKTRGQQVTLSCSPISGHRSVSWYQQTPGQGLQFLFEYFSETQRNKGNFPGRFSGRQFSNSRSEMNVSTLELGDSALYLCASRPAGGHEQYFGPGTRLTVT.